What follows is one TCR beta chain and its context. What it binds is unknown. The data were taken from a study of T cell responses to AZD1222 COVID-19 vaccine. Generated by immunoSEQ multiplex PCR, the TCRdb table keeps only in-frame clones and is missing some. The sample contains almost 95,000 clones, 85% of which appear only once. CDR3 length: 14 residues. The trim removed 8 bases at V and 5 bases at J, leaving 8 bases unmatched. Per germline, CDR1 LGHNA and CDR2 YNFKEQ. Samples with a second dose at about 4 or about 12 weeks were pooled together. Points from the study as a whole: Two AZD1222 doses significantly raised spike-specific TCR breadth and depth over controls.

The chain has TRBV4-2 and TRBJ2-5; TRBD2 agrees at 10 bases. This TCR was recovered from an adult who received the AZD1222 COVID-19 vaccine. Source: peripheral blood, taken 28 days after the second AZD1222 dose. The CDR3 spells CASRSGGAGETQYF. The DNA for the CDR3 is TGTGCCAGCCGGAGCGGGGGGGCTGGGGAGACCCAGTACTTC.